This T cell receptor (beta chain) appears in the sequencing data of a study of blood T cell repertoires in COVID-19. Overall study: The origin of the acute and convalescent COVID-19 samples was the United States, Italy and Spain.

Individuals drawn from under 30 US areas were about 18 to 90 years old. Using immunoSEQ multiplex PCR, the repertoire was profiled, and TCRdb retains in-frame clones only, with some absent. In the table there are around 180,000 clones, about 88% of which are singletons. The CDR3 sequence is 14 residues long. CDR1 SGDLS and CDR2 YYNGEE come from the germline V gene. V was pared by 0 bases and J by 5 bases, with 2 bases of the junction left unmatched. The chain recombines TRBV9 with TRBJ2-1, with TRBD1 matching over 7 bases. Sequenced input: PBMCs or T cells enriched from blood (not recorded which). The clonotype comes from a woman aged 40 to 50 with acute COVID-19. CDR3 DNA: TGTGCCAGCAGCGTAGGGGACAGCCACAATGAGCAGTTCTTC. Translated, it gives CASSVGDSHNEQFF.